The clone carrying this TCR beta chain was recorded only once. What it recognizes is unknown. The data belong to a study of cytotoxic CD8 clonotypes in ibrutinib-treated CLL. As for the study in general: On average, each sample had about 250,000 productive templates and 96,000 or so productive rearrangements. Findings and limits, study-wide: Clonality went higher at ibrutinib response and then dropped back toward baseline at progression. Public clonotypes were uncommon and contracted or stayed stable on treatment.

Target depth was 1 in 200,000 to 1 in 1 million T cells, about 10x per clonotype. TCRdb's table, derived via immunoSEQ multiplex PCR, lists solely in-frame clones and lacks some. The profile shows approximately 45,000 clones, under 80% of them singletons. CDR1 MDHEN and CDR2 SYDVKM come from the germline V gene. The CDR3 covers 11 residues. With 4 bases removed from V and 15 bases from J, the gap between germline ends came to 13 bases. The sample here was PBMCs, taken after 24 months of ibrutinib treatment. The V gene is TRBV28, the J gene TRBJ1-5, with D perhaps TRBD1 (5 bases). The receptor was isolated from a human donor with chronic lymphocytic leukemia. CDR3: CASSSVGVRHF. The DNA for the CDR3 is TGTGCCAGCAGTTCGGTGGGGGTACGGCATTTT.